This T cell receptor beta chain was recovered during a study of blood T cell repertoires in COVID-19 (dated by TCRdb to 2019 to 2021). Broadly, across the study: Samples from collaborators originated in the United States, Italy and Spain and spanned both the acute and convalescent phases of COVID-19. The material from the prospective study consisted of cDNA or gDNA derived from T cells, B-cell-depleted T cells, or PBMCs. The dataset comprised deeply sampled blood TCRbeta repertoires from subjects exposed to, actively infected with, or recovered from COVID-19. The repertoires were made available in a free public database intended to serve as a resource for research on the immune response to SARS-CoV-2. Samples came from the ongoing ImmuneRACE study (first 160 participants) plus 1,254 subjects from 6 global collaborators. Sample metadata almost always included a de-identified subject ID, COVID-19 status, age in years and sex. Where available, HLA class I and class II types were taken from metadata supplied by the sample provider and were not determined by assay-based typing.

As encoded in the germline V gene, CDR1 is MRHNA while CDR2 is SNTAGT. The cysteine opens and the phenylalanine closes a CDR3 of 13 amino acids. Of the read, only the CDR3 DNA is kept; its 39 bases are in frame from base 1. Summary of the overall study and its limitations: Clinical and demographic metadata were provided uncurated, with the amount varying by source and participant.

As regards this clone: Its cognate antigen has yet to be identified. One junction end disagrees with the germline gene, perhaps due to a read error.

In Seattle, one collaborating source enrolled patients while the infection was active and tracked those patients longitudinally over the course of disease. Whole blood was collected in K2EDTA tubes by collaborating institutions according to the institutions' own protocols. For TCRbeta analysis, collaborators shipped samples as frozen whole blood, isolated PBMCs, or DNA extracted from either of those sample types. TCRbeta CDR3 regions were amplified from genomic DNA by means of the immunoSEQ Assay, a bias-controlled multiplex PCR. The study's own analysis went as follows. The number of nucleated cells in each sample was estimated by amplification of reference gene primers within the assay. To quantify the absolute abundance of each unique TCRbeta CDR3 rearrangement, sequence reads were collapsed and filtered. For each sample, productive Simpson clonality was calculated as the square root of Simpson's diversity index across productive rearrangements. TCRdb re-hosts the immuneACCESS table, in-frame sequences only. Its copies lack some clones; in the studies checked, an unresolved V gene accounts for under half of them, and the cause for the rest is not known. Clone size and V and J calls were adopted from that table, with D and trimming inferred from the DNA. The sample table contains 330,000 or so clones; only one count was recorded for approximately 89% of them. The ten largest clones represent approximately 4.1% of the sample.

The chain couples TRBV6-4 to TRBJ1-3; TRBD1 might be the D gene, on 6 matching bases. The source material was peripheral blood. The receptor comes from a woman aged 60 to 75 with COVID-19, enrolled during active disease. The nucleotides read TGTGCCAGCAGTGCAGGGGCCGGAAACACCGTATATTTT. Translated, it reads CASSAGAGNTVYF.